What follows is one T cell receptor beta chain and its context. The germline V gene has CDR1 SGDLS and CDR2 YYNGEE. V gave up 0 bases and J gave up 11 bases, with 14 bases separating them. The CDR3 sequence is 13 residues long. This entry belongs to a study of blood T cell repertoires in COVID-19. The method was immunoSEQ multiplex PCR; TCRdb's version includes in-frame clones alone and lacks a portion of them. The sample shows 100,000 to 150,000 clones, around 89% of them seen only once. Sequencing used peripheral blood. This rearrangement joins TRBV9 to TRBJ1-1; D possibly corresponds to TRBD1 (6 bases). This sequence originates from a man aged 55-75 years with COVID-19, enrolled during active disease. CDR3 in amino acids: CASSVEGWGHAFF. The CDR3 nucleotides read TGTGCCAGCAGCGTAGAAGGTTGGGGGCACGCTTTCTTT. Complete variable domain (other parts from reference TRBV9 and TRBJ1-1): DSGVTQTPKHLITATGQRVTLRCSPRSGDLSVYWYQQSLDQGLQFLIQYYNGEERAKGNILERFSAQQFPDLHSELNLSSLELGDSALYFCASSVEGWGHAFFGQGTRLTVV.